These T cell receptor beta chains were read from a single sample in a study of shared clonotypes between healthy human individuals. Some clones are missing from TCRdb's copy, which holds only in-frame ones; the method was immunoSEQ multiplex PCR. The profile shows about 1,900,000 clones, less than 95% of them singletons. Sequencing used naive CD8+ T cells sorted from blood. The source is a man between 18 and 29 years old in good health. CDR3s include the opening cysteine and the closing phenylalanine or tryptophan. The D gene is left open where the match is weak. A row's size may be missing; if present it is once, few, many or a size class.

. TRBJ2-7 TRBV30 . CAWTERTEEQYF TGTGCCTGGACGGAACGAACGGAAGAGCAGTACTTC
. TRBJ2-7 TRBV6-5 . CASQGQETYEQYF TGTGCCAGTCAGGGGCAGGAGACCTACGAGCAGTACTTC
. TRBJ2-7 TRBV15 . CATSRDLGLYEQYF TGTGCCACCAGCAGAGATCTAGGCCTCTACGAGCAGTACTTC
few TRBJ1-2 TRBV14 . CASSQRRAYGYTF TGTGCCAGCAGCCAGCGGAGGGCCTATGGCTACACCTTC
. TRBJ2-7 TRBV5-4 . CASSLALDPERQYF TGTGCCAGCAGCTTGGCGCTGGACCCCGAACGGCAGTACTTC
. TRBJ2-3 TRBV29-1 . CSVQFGGGRTDTQYF TGCAGCGTTCAGTTTGGGGGGGGGCGCACAGATACGCAGTATTTT
. TRBJ2-7 TRBV11-2 . CASSLEWAGPSYEQYF TGTGCCAGCAGCTTAGAGTGGGCAGGGCCCTCCTACGAGCAGTACTTC
. TRBJ2-7 TRBV5-8 . CASSFSEQYF TGTGCCAGCAGCTTTTCCGAGCAGTACTTC
. TRBJ1-4 TRBV28 . CASSRSLTNEKLFF TGTGCCAGCAGTAGGTCCCTAACTAATGAAAAACTGTTTTTT
. TRBJ1-5 TRBV7-9 . CASSYSNQPQHF TGTGCCAGCAGCTACTCAAATCAGCCCCAGCATTTT
once TRBJ1-2 TRBV20-1 . CSAPSVVDTF TGCAGTGCTCCCTCGGTGGTTGACACCTTC
. TRBJ2-2 TRBV6-6 TRBD2 CASSYGIAGGTGELFF TGTGCCAGCAGTTACGGAATAGCGGGAGGGACCGGGGAGCTGTTTTTT
few TRBJ2-3 TRBV9 TRBD2 CASSVSGGAGDTQYF TGTGCCAGCAGCGTTAGCGGGGGGGCAGGAGATACGCAGTATTTT
. TRBJ2-2 TRBV30 . CAWSVRGGSNTGELFF TGTGCCTGGAGTGTACGAGGAGGGTCGAACACCGGGGAGCTGTTTTTT
. TRBJ2-7 TRBV4-2 . CASSQGDGNYEQYF TGTGCCAGCAGCCAAGGGGACGGGAACTACGAGCAGTACTTC
. TRBJ2-5 TRBV5-4 TRBD2 CASSPGPLAGVMETQYF TGTGCCAGCAGCCCAGGGCCACTAGCGGGGGTAATGGAGACCCAGTACTTC
once TRBJ2-2 TRBV4-3 TRBD2 CASSQDLPGLAGVNTGELFF TGCGCCAGCAGCCAAGACCTCCCCGGGCTAGCGGGTGTGAACACCGGGGAGCTGTTTTTT
. TRBJ2-7 TRBV30 . CAWSTGNEQYF TGTGCCTGGAGTACAGGGAACGAGCAGTACTTC
few TRBJ1-1 TRBV28 . CASRTEPVTEAFF TGTGCCAGCAGGACCGAGCCTGTCACTGAAGCTTTCTTT
. TRBJ1-6 TRBV5-6 . CASSFQGGSPLHF TGTGCCAGCAGCTTTCAGGGTGGTTCACCCCTCCACTTT
. TRBJ1-1 TRBV28 . CASSLLIMNTEAFF TGTGCCAGCAGTTTACTCATTATGAACACTGAAGCTTTCTTT
. TRBJ1-2 TRBV29-1 . CSVDQGWGYTF TGCAGCGTTGACCAGGGTTGGGGCTACACCTTC
. TRBJ2-7 TRBV29-1 . CSVEDTVVGTYEQYF TGCAGCGTTGAGGATACGGTTGTTGGGACCTACGAGCAGTACTTC
. TRBJ2-3 TRBV9 . CASSVVGTDTQYF TGTGCCAGCAGCGTAGTAGGGACAGATACGCAGTATTTT
. TRBJ2-7 TRBV15 . CATSSRWAHEQYF TGTGCCACCAGCAGTCGGTGGGCTCACGAGCAGTACTTC
. TRBJ2-2 TRBV7-6 . CASRPLSGELFF TGTGCCAGCAGGCCTTTATCCGGGGAGCTGTTTTTT
. TRBJ1-4 TRBV5-6 . CASSLKFEKLFF TGTGCCAGCAGCTTGAAGTTTGAAAAACTGTTTTTT
. TRBJ2-3 TRBV7-8 TRBD2 CASSLRLAGGSIFADTQYF TGTGCCAGCAGCTTACGACTAGCGGGAGGCTCAATCTTCGCAGATACGCAGTATTTT
. TRBJ1-3 TRBV7-9 . CASTSTRSGNTIYF TGTGCCAGCACCAGCACCCGCTCTGGAAACACCATATATTTT
. TRBJ2-7 TRBV5-1 TRBD2 CASSKGTNSYEQYF TGCGCCAGCAGCAAGGGGACTAACTCCTACGAGCAGTACTTC
. TRBJ2-7 TRBV5-1 . CASSSAGQYSYEQYF TGCGCCAGCAGCTCGGCGGGACAGTACTCCTACGAGCAGTACTTC
few TRBJ1-2 TRBV19 . CASSMGGDGYTF TGTGCCAGTAGTATGGGCGGTGATGGCTACACCTTC
. TRBJ1-3 TRBV4-3 . CASSQGQSSGNTIYF TGCGCCAGCAGCCAAGGACAGAGCTCTGGAAACACCATATATTTT
. TRBJ2-1 TRBV6-6 . CASSYSGGNKDEQFF TGTGCCAGCAGTTACTCGGGCGGGAATAAGGATGAGCAGTTCTTC
. TRBJ1-5 TRBV28 TRBD1 CASSFPDRVGQPQHF TGTGCCAGCAGTTTTCCTGACAGGGTCGGTCAGCCCCAGCATTTT
. TRBJ1-2 TRBV15 . CATSRDPTGSYGYTF TGTGCCACCAGCAGAGATCCTACGGGTAGCTATGGCTACACCTTC